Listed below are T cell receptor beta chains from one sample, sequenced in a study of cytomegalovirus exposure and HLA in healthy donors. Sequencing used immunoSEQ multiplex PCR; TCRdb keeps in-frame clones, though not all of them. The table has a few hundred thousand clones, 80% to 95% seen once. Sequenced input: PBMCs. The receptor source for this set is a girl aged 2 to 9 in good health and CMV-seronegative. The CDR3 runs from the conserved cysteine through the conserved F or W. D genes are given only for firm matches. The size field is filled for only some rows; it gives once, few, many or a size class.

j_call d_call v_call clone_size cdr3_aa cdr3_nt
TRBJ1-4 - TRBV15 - CATSKGMGGEKLFF TGTGCCACGAGTAAGGGGATGGGGGGAGAAAAACTGTTTTTT
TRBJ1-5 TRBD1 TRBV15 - CATSSEDRTYQSQHF TGTGCCACCAGCAGTGAGGACAGGACATATCAGTCCCAGCATTTT
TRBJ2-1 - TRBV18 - CASSPWGDLYNEQFF TGTGCCAGCTCACCGTGGGGGGATCTCTACAATGAGCAGTTCTTC
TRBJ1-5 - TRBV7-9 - CSSSAAGLNQPQHF TGTTCCAGCAGCGCCGCAGGGCTAAATCAGCCCCAGCATTTT
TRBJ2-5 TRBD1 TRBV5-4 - CASSVGQGQETQYF TGTGCCAGCAGCGTAGGACAGGGCCAAGAGACCCAGTACTTC
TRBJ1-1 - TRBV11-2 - CASSLGLGAFF TGTGCCAGCAGCTTAGGACTTGGGGCTTTCTTT
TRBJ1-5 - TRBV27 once CASSSRASNQPQHF TGTGCCAGCAGTTCCAGGGCGAGCAATCAGCCCCAGCATTTT
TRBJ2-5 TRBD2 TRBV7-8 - CASSLTSGTSETQYF TGTGCCAGCAGCCTAACCTCCGGGACTAGCGAGACCCAGTACTTC
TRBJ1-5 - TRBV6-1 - CASSERSNQPQHF TGTGCCAGCAGTGAACGGAGCAATCAGCCCCAGCATTTT
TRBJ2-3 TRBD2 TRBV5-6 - CASTRNFWRELPDTQYF TGTGCCAGCACCCGTAACTTTTGGCGGGAGTTACCAGATACGCAGTATTTT
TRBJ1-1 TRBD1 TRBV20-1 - CSAAGTAEAFF TGCAGTGCGGCCGGGACAGCTGAAGCTTTCTTT
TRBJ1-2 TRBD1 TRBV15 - CATSDFFGTAYGYTF TGTGCCACCAGCGACTTCTTCGGGACAGCCTATGGCTACACCTTC
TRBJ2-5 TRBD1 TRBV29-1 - CSVDAPTGETGGVETQYF TGCAGCGTTGATGCGCCCACGGGGGAGACAGGGGGTGTGGAGACCCAGTACTTC
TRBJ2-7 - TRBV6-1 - CASRSRNQGPYEQYF TGTGCCAGCAGATCGAGAAATCAGGGTCCCTACGAGCAGTACTTC
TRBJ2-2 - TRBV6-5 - CASSQGAGEPGELFF TGTGCCAGCAGCCAGGGGGCGGGAGAGCCCGGGGAGCTGTTTTTT
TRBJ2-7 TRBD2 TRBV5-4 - CASSLSGTRHYEQYF TGTGCCAGCAGCTTGTCCGGGACTAGACACTACGAGCAGTACTTC
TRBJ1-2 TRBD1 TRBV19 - CASSPTGIGNYGYTF TGTGCCAGTAGTCCGACAGGGATCGGGAACTATGGCTACACCTTC
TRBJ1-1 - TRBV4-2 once CASSQDLVSFFEAFF TGTGCCAGCAGCCAAGATCTTGTTAGTTTTTTTGAAGCTTTCTTT
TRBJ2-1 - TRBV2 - CASSEWSSANEQFF TGTGCCAGCAGTGAATGGTCCAGCGCCAATGAGCAGTTCTTC
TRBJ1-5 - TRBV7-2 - CASSRQTGIGNQPQHF TGTGCCAGCAGCCGGCAAACAGGGATAGGCAATCAGCCCCAGCATTTT
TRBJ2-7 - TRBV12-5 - CASGLVQIITPERFDHEQYF TGTGCTAGTGGTTTGGTACAGATAATAACTCCGGAGCGGTTCGACCACGAGCAGTACTTC
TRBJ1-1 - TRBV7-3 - CASSLKTGIMNTEAFF TGTGCCAGCAGCTTAAAAACAGGGATTATGAACACTGAAGCTTTCTTT
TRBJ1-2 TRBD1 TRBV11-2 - CASSLLWGQGEGDGYTF TGTGCCAGCAGCTTACTCTGGGGACAGGGGGAGGGGGACGGCTACACCTTC
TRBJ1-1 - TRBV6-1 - CASSDIIGKHTEAFF TGTGCCAGCAGTGATATAATCGGGAAGCACACTGAAGCTTTCTTT
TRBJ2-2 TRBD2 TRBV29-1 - CSVGGLAGATGELFF TGCAGCGTTGGGGGACTAGCGGGAGCGACCGGGGAGCTGTTTTTT
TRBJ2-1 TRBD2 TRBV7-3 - CASSSGGVGYNEQFF TGTGCCAGCAGCTCGGGAGGGGTCGGTTACAATGAGCAGTTCTTC